The 19 T cell receptor beta chains reported below all come from one sample, sequenced in a study of T-cell reconstitution after alpha-beta-depleted transplantation in children. During its preparation, the TCRbeta library received unique molecular identifiers. TCRdb reprocessed the PCR reads via MiXCR and lists one record per CDR3 protein. The table has approximately 590,000 distinct CDR3 sequences, roughly 10% seen once. Here the sequenced sample was PBMCs from the stem cell graft donor, taken from the stem cell graft. The receptor source for this set is a human donor who donated a stem cell graft to a child with acute myeloid leukemia.

The chain joins TRBV20-1 to TRBJ2-5, with 11 nucleotides matching TRBD2. Germline-derived CDR1 and CDR2 are DFQATT and SNEGSKA (reference sequence). The V gene end was trimmed by 4 bases and the J gene end by 2 bases; junction bases not matched to a gene: 6. This CDR3 region has 15 residues. CDR3 in amino acids: CSATKGLAVQETQYF. The CDR3 bases are TGCAGTGCTACCAAGGGACTAGCGGTACAAGAGACCCAGTACTTC.

The chain recombines TRBV7-2 with TRBJ2-7; D might be TRBD1 or TRBD2, each matching 5 bases. V dropped 4 bases and J dropped 3 bases, with 13 bases sitting between them. Per germline, CDR1 SGHTA and CDR2 FQGNSA. The CDR3 length is 14 residues. CDR3 amino acids: CASSSTADHYEQYF. CDR3 in DNA: TGTGCCAGCAGCTCGACAGCGGACCACTACGAGCAGTACTTC.

Only a few counts were recorded for this clonotype. J is TRBJ1-2 and V is TRBV28; TRBD1 aligns across 9 bases. Germline V lookup: CDR1 MDHEN, CDR2 SYDVKM. Trimming took 5 bases from V and 4 from J; bases not matched to a gene: 5. This CDR3 spans 14 amino acids. The CDR3 sequence is CASSPPTGGYGYTF. CDR3 nucleotide sequence: TGTGCCAGCAGTCCACCGACAGGGGGCTATGGCTACACCTTC.

This clonotype has more than one count but fewer than ten. The rearrangement links TRBV3-1 to TRBJ2-3, with a weak D call TRBD2 (5 bases). In germline, CDR1 is LGHDT, CDR2 YNNKEL (reference sequence). Trimming pared 0 bases from V and 2 bases from J, leaving 9 bases between. This CDR3 is 15 amino acids long. Written as DNA, the CDR3 is TGTGCCAGCAGCCAAGATCTTAGCGACACAGATACGCAGTATTTT. This gives the protein CASSQDLSDTDTQYF.

The table lists this clonotype with a few counts. The V call is TRBV3-1, the J call TRBJ2-7; D might be TRBD2 (6 bases). V was pared by 5 bases and J by 4 bases, with 12 bases between. The CDR3 has 13 amino acids. Germline-derived CDR1 and CDR2 are LGHDT and YNNKEL (reference sequence). The CDR3 DNA is TGTGCCAGCAGCGGGGGAGGAGGGTACGAGCAGTACTTC. This sequence encodes CASSGGGGYEQYF.

V is TRBV28 and J is TRBJ2-4; 7 bases align to TRBD1. V was pared by 5 bases and J by 4 bases, with 8 bases of the junction left unmatched. CDR1 and CDR2 from the germline V gene are MDHEN and SYDVKM. The CDR3 runs to 15 residues. The CDR3 nucleotides read TGTGCCAGCAGTGACCGCGTGGGACAGAAAAACATTCAGTACTTC. Translated: CASSDRVGQKNIQYF.

The chain has TRBV6-1 and TRBJ1-2; TRBD1 matches at 7 bases. The CDR3 extends over 13 amino acids. The germline CDR1 and CDR2 sequences are MNHNS and SASEGT. The J segment lost 8 bases and the V segment lost 6 bases, leaving 9 bases of the junction unmatched. CDR3 in DNA: TGTGCCAGCAGCAGATACAGGGGTAAAGGCTACACCTTC. Protein: CASSRYRGKGYTF.

This clonotype has only a few counts. The chain carries TRBV25-1 and TRBJ2-7, with D possibly called TRBD1 or TRBD2 (6 bases each). CDR1 is MGHDK and CDR2 is SYGVNS in the germline V gene. V gave up 3 bases and J gave up 5 bases, with 11 bases separating them. CDR3 length: 13 residues. CDR3 sequence (DNA): TGTGCCAGCAGTGAGAGGAGGGGGGACGAGCAGTACTTC. Its protein product is CASSERRGDEQYF.

This clonotype appeared a few times. CDR3 nucleotides: TGTGCCAGCAGCGCGGGCCTAGCGGGAGTCGAGCAGTACTTC. This codes for CASSAGLAGVEQYF. The chain carries TRBV2 and TRBJ2-7; 10 bases fit TRBD2. Germline trimming cut 6 bases from V and 6 bases from J; bases unmatched to any gene: 8. CDR1 is SNHLY, CDR2 FYNNEI, per germline. CDR3 size: 14 residues.

This chain joins TRBV20-1 and TRBJ2-7, with 8 bases that match TRBD2. V lost 7 bases to trimming and J lost 4 bases; unmatched junction nucleotides: 21. This CDR3 has 17 residues. CDR1 and CDR2 from the germline V gene are DFQATT and SNEGSKA (reference sequence). The CDR3 region is CSVPRQQAGAFTYEQYF. The CDR3 DNA sequence: TGCAGTGTGCCCCGACAACAAGCGGGGGCCTTTACTTACGAGCAGTACTTC.

This clonotype has more than one count but fewer than ten. The chain uses TRBV9 and TRBJ2-7; a weak D match, TRBD1 (6 bases). Germline loops: CDR1 SGDLS, CDR2 YYNGEE. CDR3 length equals 13 residues. V was cut by 0 bases and J by 5 bases, with 9 bases left in between. Here the CDR3 DNA reads TGTGCCAGCAGCGTAGATGGGGGCGACGAGCAGTACTTC. Encoded protein: CASSVDGGDEQYF.

This clonotype was detected many times. The V and J genes are TRBV29-1 and TRBJ2-1; 7 positions match TRBD1. Germline V gene lookup returns CDR1 SQVTM and CDR2 ANQGSEA. The length of the CDR3 is 15 residues. The junction had 3 bases not matched to a gene; V was cut back by 0 bases and J by 1 base. CDR3: CSVEEDRVSYNEQFF. The CDR3 nucleotides read TGCAGCGTTGAAGAAGACAGGGTGTCCTACAATGAGCAGTTCTTC.

The chain links TRBV20-1 to TRBJ2-4; TRBD2 is a possible D gene (6 bases). Germline-derived CDR1 and CDR2 are DFQATT and SNEGSKA (reference sequence). The V gene lost 7 bases and the J gene lost 0 bases, with 25 bases spanning the gap. The CDR3 has 18 residues. The CDR3 spells CSGDLRRGGTPAKNIQYF. The CDR3, as DNA: TGCAGTGGAGATTTGCGGAGGGGAGGTACCCCAGCCAAAAACATTCAGTACTTC.

This chain uses TRBV7-3 with TRBJ2-3; TRBD1 is a possible D gene (5 bases). From germline, CDR1 is SGHTA and CDR2 FQGTGA. The V end was cut by 5 bases, the J end by 2 bases, with 11 bases between. The CDR3 covers 14 residues. This chain's CDR3 is CASSPTRDTDTQYF. Written as DNA, the CDR3 is TGTGCCAGCAGCCCCACCAGGGACACAGATACGCAGTATTTT.

This clonotype showed up just a few times. V is TRBV7-2 and J is TRBJ2-3; 10 bases map to TRBD2. The CDR3 consists of 16 residues. J lost 3 bases, V lost 4 bases, and 7 bases had no gene match. Per germline, CDR1 SGHTA and CDR2 FQGNSA. CDR3 nucleotide sequence: TGTGCCAGCAGCTACCTAGCGGGAGTAGGTACAGATACGCAGTATTTT. This gives the protein CASSYLAGVGTDTQYF.

This clonotype was observed at least ten times. The genes are TRBV29-1 and TRBJ2-1; 9 nucleotides align to TRBD2. The germline V gene has CDR1 SQVTM and CDR2 ANQGSEA. The CDR3 sequence is 15 residues long. J gave up 8 bases and V 4 bases, and 12 bases lay outside the gene matches. Here the CDR3 DNA reads TGCAGCGTTGCATCAGCGGGAGGCCCTGGGGATGAGCAGTTCTTC. Its protein product is CSVASAGGPGDEQFF.

This clonotype showed up many times. The chain employs TRBV20-1 and TRBJ2-7; 9 bases map to TRBD2. The CDR3 totals 16 residues. Germline trimming cut 0 bases from V and 3 bases from J; bases unmatched to any gene: 9. CDR1 and CDR2 from the germline V gene are DFQATT and SNEGSKA (reference sequence). CDR3 protein: CSARDLPSGTFYEQYF. In DNA form, the CDR3 reads TGCAGTGCTAGAGATCTTCCTAGCGGGACTTTCTACGAGCAGTACTTC.

Comment on this clonotype: This is likely a read error, given that the CDR3 carries no conserved phenylalanine or tryptophan at its end. The chain employs TRBV2 and TRBJ2-7, with 9 bases lining up with TRBD1. Trimming at V came to 7 bases and at J to 4 bases, leaving 5 bases not matched to a gene. Germline CDR1 and CDR2: SNHLY and FYNNEI. This CDR3 comprises 13 residues. The CDR3 protein is CASNPGTGYEQYS. DNA for the CDR3: TGTGCCAGCAACCCCGGGACAGGGTACGAGCAGTACTCC.

This clonotype was seen at least ten times. J is TRBJ2-6 and V is TRBV20-1, with 8 nucleotides matching TRBD1. The CDR3 has 16 residues. CDR1 and CDR2 (germline): DFQATT, SNEGSKA (reference sequence). Unmatched junction bases numbered 5, after V lost 4 bases and J lost 0 bases. CDR3 region: CSATGTGLSGANVLTF. CDR3 DNA: TGCAGTGCTACAGGGACAGGTCTCTCTGGGGCCAACGTCCTGACTTTC.